The clone carrying this T cell receptor (beta chain) showed up just a few times. The antigen is undetermined. Constant-segment primers and 5'RACE yielded cDNA libraries for TCR alpha and TCR beta, each carrying sample barcodes and UMIs. TCRdb reanalysed the 5' RACE reads using MiXCR and keeps one entry per CDR3 protein. The data contain 110,000 or so distinct CDR3 sequences, 22% of them seen just once; the ten biggest clones take up about two fifths. The data derive from a study of T-cell memory formation after mild COVID-19. General study findings and limits: Cross-reactive memory appears to have joined, as suggested by some responding clones showing up in pre-infection memory.

This CDR3 has 15 residues. The germline gives CDR1 SGHTA, CDR2 FQGNSA. Trimming removed 5 bases from V and 4 bases from J, with 15 bases in between. J is TRBJ1-5 and V is TRBV7-2; no reliable D call. The origin of this receptor is a man aged 18-30 years who had mild COVID-19 (a few samples of this study predate the infection). Cell type and time point are not known. Sequenced input: PBMCs or a T cell subset sorted from them (not recorded which). The CDR3: CASSLTDLSNQPQHF. The CDR3 DNA sequence: TGTGCCAGCAGCCTCACGGACCTTTCGAATCAGCCCCAGCATTTT.